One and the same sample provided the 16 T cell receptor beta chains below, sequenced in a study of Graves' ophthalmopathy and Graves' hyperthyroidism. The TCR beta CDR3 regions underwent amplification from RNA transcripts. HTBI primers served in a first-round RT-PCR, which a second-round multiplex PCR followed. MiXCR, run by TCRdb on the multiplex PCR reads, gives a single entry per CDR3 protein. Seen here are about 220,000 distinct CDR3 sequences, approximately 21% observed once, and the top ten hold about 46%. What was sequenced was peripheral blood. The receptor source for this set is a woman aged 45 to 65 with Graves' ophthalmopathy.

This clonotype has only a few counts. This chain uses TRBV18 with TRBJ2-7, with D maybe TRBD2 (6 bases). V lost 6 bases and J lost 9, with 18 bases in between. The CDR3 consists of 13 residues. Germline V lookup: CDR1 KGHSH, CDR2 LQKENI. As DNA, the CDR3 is TGTGCCAGCTCCCCCGGGACTCTATATGCGCAGTACTTC. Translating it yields CASSPGTLYAQYF.

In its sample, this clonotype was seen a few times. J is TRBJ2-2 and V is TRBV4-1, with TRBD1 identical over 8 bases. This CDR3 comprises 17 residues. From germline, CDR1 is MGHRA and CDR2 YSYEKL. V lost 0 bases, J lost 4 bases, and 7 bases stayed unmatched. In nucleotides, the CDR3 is TGCGCCAGCAGCCAAGATATAAACAGGGGGTTCACCGGGGAGCTGTTTTTT. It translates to CASSQDINRGFTGELFF.

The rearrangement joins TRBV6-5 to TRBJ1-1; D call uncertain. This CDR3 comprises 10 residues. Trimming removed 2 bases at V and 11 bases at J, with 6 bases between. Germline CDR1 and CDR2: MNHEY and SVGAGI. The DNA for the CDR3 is TGTGCCAGCAGTTACAATGTGGCTTTCTTT. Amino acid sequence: CASSYNVAFF.

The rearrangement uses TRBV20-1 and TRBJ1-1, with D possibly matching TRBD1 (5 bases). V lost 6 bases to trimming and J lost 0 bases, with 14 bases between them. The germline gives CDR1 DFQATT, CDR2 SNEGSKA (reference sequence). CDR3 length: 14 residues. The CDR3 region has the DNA TGCAGTGCCAGGGACCTGATAATGAACACTGAAGCTTTCTTT. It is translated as CSARDLIMNTEAFF.

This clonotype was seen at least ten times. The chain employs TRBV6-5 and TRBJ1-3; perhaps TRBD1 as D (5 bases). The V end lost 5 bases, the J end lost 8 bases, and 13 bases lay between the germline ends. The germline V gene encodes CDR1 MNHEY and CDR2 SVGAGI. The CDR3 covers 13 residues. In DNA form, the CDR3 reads TGTGCCAGCAGTCACATGGGGGTGGACACCATATATTTT. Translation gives CASSHMGVDTIYF.

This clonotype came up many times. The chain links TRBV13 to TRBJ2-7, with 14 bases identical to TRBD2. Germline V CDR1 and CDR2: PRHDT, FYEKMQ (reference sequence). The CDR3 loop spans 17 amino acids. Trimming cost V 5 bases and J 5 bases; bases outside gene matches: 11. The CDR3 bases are TGTGCCAGCAGCCCAACAGGGACTAGCGGGAGTCGTCACGAGCAGTACTTC. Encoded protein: CASSPTGTSGSRHEQYF.

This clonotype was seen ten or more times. CDR3 DNA sequence: TGTGCCAGCAGCTTATTCGGGGGGCGCTCCTACGAGCAGTACTTC. Translation gives CASSLFGGRSYEQYF. The chain employs TRBV13 and TRBJ2-7; TRBD2 might be the D (7 bases). Germline V gene lookup returns CDR1 PRHDT and CDR2 FYEKMQ (reference sequence). Trimming cost V 2 bases and J 0 bases, with 11 bases left between them. The CDR3 length is 15 residues.

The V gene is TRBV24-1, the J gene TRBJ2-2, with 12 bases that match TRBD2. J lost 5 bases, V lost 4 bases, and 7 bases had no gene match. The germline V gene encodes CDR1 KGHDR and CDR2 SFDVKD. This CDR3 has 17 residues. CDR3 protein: CATSDPTSGSVTGELFF. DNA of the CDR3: TGTGCCACCAGTGACCCGACTAGCGGGAGTGTTACCGGGGAGCTGTTTTTT.

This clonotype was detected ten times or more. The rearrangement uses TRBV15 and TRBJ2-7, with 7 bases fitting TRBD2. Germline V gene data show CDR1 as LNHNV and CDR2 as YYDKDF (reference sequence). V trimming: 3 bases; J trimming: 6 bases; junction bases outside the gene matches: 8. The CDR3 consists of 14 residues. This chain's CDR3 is CATSSWDYGGEQYF. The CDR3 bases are TGTGCCACCAGCAGTTGGGACTACGGAGGCGAGCAGTACTTC.

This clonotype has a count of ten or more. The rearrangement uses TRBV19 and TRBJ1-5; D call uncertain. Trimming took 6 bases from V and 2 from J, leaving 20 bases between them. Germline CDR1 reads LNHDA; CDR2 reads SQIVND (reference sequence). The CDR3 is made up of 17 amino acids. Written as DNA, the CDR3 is TGTGCCAGTAGAGAGGACCTTTGGGCCCTCGGCAATCAGCCCCAGCATTTT. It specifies CASREDLWALGNQPQHF.

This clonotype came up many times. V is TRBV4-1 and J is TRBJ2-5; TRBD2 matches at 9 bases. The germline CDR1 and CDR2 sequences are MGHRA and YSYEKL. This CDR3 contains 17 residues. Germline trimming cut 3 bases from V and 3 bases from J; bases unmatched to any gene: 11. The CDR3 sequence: CASSQIASTSGKETQYF. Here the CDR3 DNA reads TGCGCCAGCAGCCAGATCGCCTCGACTAGCGGAAAAGAGACCCAGTACTTC.

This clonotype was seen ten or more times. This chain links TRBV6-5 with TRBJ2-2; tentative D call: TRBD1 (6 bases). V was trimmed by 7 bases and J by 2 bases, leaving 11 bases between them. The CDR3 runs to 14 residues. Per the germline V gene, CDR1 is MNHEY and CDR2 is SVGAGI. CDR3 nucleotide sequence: TGTGCCAGCAACAGGGACACAAACACCGGGGAGCTGTTTTTT. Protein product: CASNRDTNTGELFF.

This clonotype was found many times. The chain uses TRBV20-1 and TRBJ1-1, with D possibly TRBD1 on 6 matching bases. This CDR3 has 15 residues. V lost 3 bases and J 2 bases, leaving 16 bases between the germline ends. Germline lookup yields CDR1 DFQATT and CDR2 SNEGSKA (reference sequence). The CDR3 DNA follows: TGCAGTGCTAGTGCCGCGGGACACCATAACACTGAAGCTTTCTTT. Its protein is CSASAAGHHNTEAFF.

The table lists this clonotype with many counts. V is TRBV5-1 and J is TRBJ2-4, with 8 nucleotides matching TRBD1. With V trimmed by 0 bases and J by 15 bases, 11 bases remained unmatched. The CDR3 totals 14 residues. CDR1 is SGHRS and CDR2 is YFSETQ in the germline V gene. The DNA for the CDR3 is TGCGCCAGCAGCTTGGAAGGGACAGGAGGAACTAGGTACTTC. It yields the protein CASSLEGTGGTRYF.

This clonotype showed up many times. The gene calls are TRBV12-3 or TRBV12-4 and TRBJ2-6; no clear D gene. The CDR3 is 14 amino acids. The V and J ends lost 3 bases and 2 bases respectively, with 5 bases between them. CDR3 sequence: CASSFQAGANVLTF. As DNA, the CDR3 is TGTGCCAGCAGTTTCCAGGCTGGGGCCAACGTCCTGACTTTC.

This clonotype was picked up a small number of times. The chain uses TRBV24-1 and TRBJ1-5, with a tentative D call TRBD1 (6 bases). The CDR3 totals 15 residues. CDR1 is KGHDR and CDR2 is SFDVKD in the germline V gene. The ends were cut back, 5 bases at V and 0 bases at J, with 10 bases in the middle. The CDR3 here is CATSAGVNSNQPQHF. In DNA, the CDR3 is TGTGCCACCAGTGCAGGGGTAAATAGCAATCAGCCCCAGCATTTT.